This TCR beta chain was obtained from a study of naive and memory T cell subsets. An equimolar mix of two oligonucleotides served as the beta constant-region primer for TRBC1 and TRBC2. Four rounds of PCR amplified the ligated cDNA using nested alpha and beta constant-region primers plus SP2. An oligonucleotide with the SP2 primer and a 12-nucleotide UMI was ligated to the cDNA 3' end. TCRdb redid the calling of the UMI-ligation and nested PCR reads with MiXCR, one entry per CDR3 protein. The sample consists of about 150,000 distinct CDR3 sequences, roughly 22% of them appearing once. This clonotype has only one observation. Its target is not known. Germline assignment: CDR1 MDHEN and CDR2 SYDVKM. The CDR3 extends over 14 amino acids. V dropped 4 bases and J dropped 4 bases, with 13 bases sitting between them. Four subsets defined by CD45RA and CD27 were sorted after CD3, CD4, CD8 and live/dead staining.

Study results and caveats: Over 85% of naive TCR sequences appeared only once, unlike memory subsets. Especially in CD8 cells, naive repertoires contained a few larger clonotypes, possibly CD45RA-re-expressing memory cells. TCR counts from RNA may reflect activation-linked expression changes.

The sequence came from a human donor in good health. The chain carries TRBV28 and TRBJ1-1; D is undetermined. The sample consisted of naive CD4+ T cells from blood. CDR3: CASSSGVTGTEAFF. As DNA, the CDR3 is TGTGCCAGCAGTTCGGGTGTAACGGGCACTGAAGCTTTCTTT.